These T cell receptor beta chains were read from a single sample in a study of vaccination and CD4 T cells after COVID-19. The antigens of these receptors remain unknown. A single record per CDR3 protein comes from TCRdb applying MiXCR to the PCR reads. The repertoire holds 11,000 or so distinct CDR3 sequences, with approximately 32% as singletons. The sample was CD4+ T cells from blood, cultured in vitro, taken before SARS-CoV-2 vaccination. The origin of the receptors is a human donor who received a COVID-19 vaccine. Each CDR3 is given with its conserved first and last residue. D genes are given only for firm matches. The size entry is marked missing in some rows and otherwise reads once, few, many or a size class.

j_call: TRBJ2-3; v_call: TRBV19; d_call: TRBD1; clone_size: few; cdr3_aa: CASRPRGTGGTDTQYF; cdr3_nt: TGTGCCAGTAGGCCGCGGGGGACAGGGGGTACAGATACGCAGTATTTT
j_call: TRBJ1-3; v_call: TRBV11-3; d_call: TRBD1; clone_size: NA; cdr3_aa: CASSRGTGVSGNTIYF; cdr3_nt: TGTGCCAGCAGCCGTGGGACAGGGGTATCTGGAAACACCATATATTTT
j_call: TRBJ2-7; v_call: TRBV30; d_call: NA; clone_size: NA; cdr3_aa: CAWKVVTDSSEQYF; cdr3_nt: TGTGCCTGGAAGGTGGTAACGGACTCCTCCGAGCAGTACTTC
j_call: TRBJ2-7; v_call: TRBV7-9; d_call: NA; clone_size: NA; cdr3_aa: CASSHIAYEQYF; cdr3_nt: TGTGCCAGCAGCCACATCGCCTACGAGCAGTACTTC
j_call: TRBJ1-3; v_call: TRBV2; d_call: NA; clone_size: NA; cdr3_aa: CASSEPRAGNTIYF; cdr3_nt: TGTGCCAGCAGTGAACCCAGGGCTGGAAACACCATATATTTT
j_call: TRBJ2-3; v_call: TRBV10-1; d_call: NA; clone_size: NA; cdr3_aa: CASSFQAMNTQYF; cdr3_nt: TGCGCCAGCAGTTTTCAGGCGATGAATACGCAGTATTTT
j_call: TRBJ2-6; v_call: TRBV18; d_call: NA; clone_size: NA; cdr3_aa: CASSPFGSGANVLTF; cdr3_nt: TGTGCCAGCTCACCATTCGGCTCTGGGGCCAACGTCCTGACTTTC
j_call: TRBJ2-3; v_call: TRBV6-5; d_call: TRBD1; clone_size: few; cdr3_aa: CASSYRGSTDTQYF; cdr3_nt: TGTGCCAGCAGCTACAGGGGGAGCACAGATACGCAGTATTTT
j_call: TRBJ1-2; v_call: TRBV7-3; d_call: TRBD1; clone_size: NA; cdr3_aa: CASSLDKGAHGYTF; cdr3_nt: TGTGCCAGCAGCTTAGATAAGGGGGCTCATGGCTACACCTTC
j_call: TRBJ2-5; v_call: TRBV7-9; d_call: NA; clone_size: NA; cdr3_aa: CASSLPLKEETQYF; cdr3_nt: TGTGCCAGCAGCTTACCTTTGAAAGAAGAGACCCAGTACTTC
j_call: TRBJ1-5; v_call: TRBV6-1; d_call: TRBD1; clone_size: medium-sized; cdr3_aa: CAQQGQIAYSNQPQHF; cdr3_nt: TGTGCCCAACAGGGACAGATAGCCTATAGCAATCAGCCCCAGCATTTT
j_call: TRBJ2-1; v_call: TRBV12-3/TRBV12-4; d_call: NA; clone_size: NA; cdr3_aa: CASSPSGYRDNEQFF; cdr3_nt: TGTGCCAGCAGTCCTTCGGGGTACCGGGACAATGAGCAGTTCTTC
j_call: TRBJ2-5; v_call: TRBV27; d_call: TRBD1; clone_size: NA; cdr3_aa: CASRPRTGTQYF; cdr3_nt: TGTGCCAGCAGGCCACGGACAGGGACCCAGTACTTC
j_call: TRBJ2-1; v_call: TRBV6-1; d_call: NA; clone_size: NA; cdr3_aa: CATTGGASYNEQFF; cdr3_nt: TGTGCCACCACTGGAGGGGCGTCCTACAATGAGCAGTTCTTC
j_call: TRBJ1-3; v_call: TRBV6-1; d_call: NA; clone_size: NA; cdr3_aa: CASSEFWGDVSSGNTIYF; cdr3_nt: TGTGCCAGCAGTGAATTTTGGGGGGACGTAAGCTCTGGAAACACCATATATTTT
j_call: TRBJ1-2; v_call: TRBV24-1; d_call: NA; clone_size: NA; cdr3_aa: CATSGARGFGYTF; cdr3_nt: TGTGCCACCAGTGGGGCAAGGGGTTTTGGCTACACCTTC
j_call: TRBJ1-5; v_call: TRBV4-2; d_call: NA; clone_size: few; cdr3_aa: CASSQDLNSNQPQHF; cdr3_nt: TGTGCCAGCAGCCAAGACCTGAATAGCAATCAGCCCCAGCATTTT
j_call: TRBJ1-3; v_call: TRBV2; d_call: NA; clone_size: NA; cdr3_aa: CASSEKGSAGNTIYF; cdr3_nt: TGTGCCAGCAGTGAAAAGGGCTCTGCAGGAAACACCATATATTTT
j_call: TRBJ2-6; v_call: TRBV7-3; d_call: TRBD1; clone_size: NA; cdr3_aa: CASSSLSPDRAPSGANVLTF; cdr3_nt: TGTGCCAGCAGCTCCCTATCCCCGGACAGGGCCCCCTCTGGGGCCAACGTCCTGACTTTC
j_call: TRBJ1-4; v_call: TRBV2; d_call: NA; clone_size: NA; cdr3_aa: CASSEVVEKLFF; cdr3_nt: TGTGCCAGCAGTGAAGTGGTGGAAAAACTGTTTTTT
j_call: TRBJ2-5; v_call: TRBV2; d_call: NA; clone_size: NA; cdr3_aa: CASSETQYF; cdr3_nt: TGTGCCAGCAGTGAAACCCAGTACTTC
j_call: TRBJ2-5; v_call: TRBV5-4; d_call: NA; clone_size: few; cdr3_aa: CASSLLGEGTQYF; cdr3_nt: TGTGCCAGCAGCTTGCTGGGGGAAGGGACCCAGTACTTC
j_call: TRBJ2-1; v_call: TRBV27; d_call: TRBD2; clone_size: NA; cdr3_aa: CASSLTSGGASYNEQFF; cdr3_nt: TGTGCCAGCAGTTTAACTAGCGGGGGGGCATCCTACAATGAGCAGTTCTTC
j_call: TRBJ2-4; v_call: TRBV21-1; d_call: NA; clone_size: once; cdr3_aa: CASSKLWGLSLAGGRCIQYF; cdr3_nt: TGTGCCAGCAGCAAATTATGGGGCCTCTCACTAGCGGGGGGGCGATGCATTCAGTACTTC
j_call: TRBJ1-2; v_call: TRBV7-2; d_call: NA; clone_size: few; cdr3_aa: CASSLVGGGYTF; cdr3_nt: TGTGCCAGCAGCTTAGTTGGTGGGGGCTACACCTTC
j_call: TRBJ1-3; v_call: TRBV7-2; d_call: NA; clone_size: few; cdr3_aa: CASSLNQGNTIYF; cdr3_nt: TGTGCCAGCAGCTTGAATCAGGGAAACACCATATATTTT
j_call: TRBJ2-3; v_call: TRBV10-3; d_call: NA; clone_size: few; cdr3_aa: CAISDSGAAESDTQYF; cdr3_nt: TGTGCCATCAGTGACTCCGGGGCCGCGGAATCAGATACGCAGTATTTT
j_call: TRBJ1-1; v_call: TRBV18; d_call: TRBD1; clone_size: NA; cdr3_aa: CASSPRQGANTEAFF; cdr3_nt: TGTGCCAGCTCACCACGTCAGGGGGCGAACACTGAAGCTTTCTTT
j_call: TRBJ1-1; v_call: TRBV6-5; d_call: TRBD1; clone_size: NA; cdr3_aa: CASSYPGTGRTEAFF; cdr3_nt: TGTGCCAGCAGTTATCCCGGGACAGGGCGGACTGAAGCTTTCTTT
j_call: TRBJ1-6; v_call: TRBV6-5; d_call: NA; clone_size: few; cdr3_aa: CASSYSMPGGVSPLHF; cdr3_nt: TGTGCCAGCAGTTACTCGATGCCGGGGGGCGTATCACCCCTCCACTTT
j_call: TRBJ1-2; v_call: TRBV2; d_call: NA; clone_size: few; cdr3_aa: CASSPRDYGYTF; cdr3_nt: TGTGCCAGCAGTCCGCGGGACTATGGCTACACCTTC
j_call: TRBJ1-2; v_call: TRBV30; d_call: TRBD1; clone_size: few; cdr3_aa: CAWTGTGLYGYTF; cdr3_nt: TGTGCCTGGACAGGGACAGGCCTCTATGGCTACACCTTC
j_call: TRBJ2-7; v_call: TRBV5-1; d_call: TRBD1; clone_size: NA; cdr3_aa: CASSLDRGYEQYF; cdr3_nt: TGCGCCAGCAGCCTTGACAGGGGCTACGAGCAGTACTTC
j_call: TRBJ1-1; v_call: TRBV24-1; d_call: NA; clone_size: NA; cdr3_aa: CATSSGTMNTEAFF; cdr3_nt: TGTGCCACCAGTTCCGGGACAATGAACACTGAAGCTTTCTTT
j_call: TRBJ2-7; v_call: TRBV30; d_call: TRBD1; clone_size: NA; cdr3_aa: CAWSFDRVSYEQYF; cdr3_nt: TGTGCCTGGAGTTTTGACAGGGTCTCCTACGAGCAGTACTTC
j_call: TRBJ1-5; v_call: TRBV6-5; d_call: NA; clone_size: few; cdr3_aa: CASSYLRGTQPQHF; cdr3_nt: TGTGCCAGCAGTTACCTGCGGGGAACTCAGCCCCAGCATTTT
j_call: TRBJ1-1; v_call: TRBV18; d_call: TRBD1; clone_size: NA; cdr3_aa: CASSETGGNTEAFF; cdr3_nt: TGTGCCAGCTCGGAGACAGGGGGCAACACTGAAGCTTTCTTT
j_call: TRBJ1-5; v_call: TRBV12-3/TRBV12-4; d_call: TRBD1; clone_size: few; cdr3_aa: CASSATGGLGFSQPQHF; cdr3_nt: TGTGCCAGCAGTGCTACAGGGGGCCTGGGATTTTCTCAGCCCCAGCATTTT
j_call: TRBJ2-5; v_call: TRBV12-5; d_call: TRBD2; clone_size: NA; cdr3_aa: CASGPRGGVETQYF; cdr3_nt: TGTGCTAGTGGACCTCGCGGGGGAGTGGAGACCCAGTACTTC
j_call: TRBJ1-2; v_call: TRBV20-1; d_call: NA; clone_size: NA; cdr3_aa: CSARDRNNYYGYTF; cdr3_nt: TGCAGTGCTAGGGACAGAAACAACTACTATGGCTACACCTTC
j_call: TRBJ2-5; v_call: TRBV6-5; d_call: NA; clone_size: NA; cdr3_aa: CASSYQGGETQYF; cdr3_nt: TGTGCCAGCAGTTATCAGGGGGGAGAGACCCAGTACTTC
j_call: TRBJ2-3; v_call: TRBV19; d_call: NA; clone_size: few; cdr3_aa: CASKGGGAEDTQYF; cdr3_nt: TGTGCCAGTAAGGGAGGGGGGGCGGAGGATACGCAGTATTTT
j_call: TRBJ1-2; v_call: TRBV7-2; d_call: NA; clone_size: few; cdr3_aa: CASSLATAYGYTF; cdr3_nt: TGTGCCAGCAGCTTAGCCACGGCCTATGGCTACACCTTC
j_call: TRBJ2-7; v_call: TRBV19; d_call: NA; clone_size: few; cdr3_aa: CASSIGGPPTSYEQYF; cdr3_nt: TGTGCCAGTAGTATAGGGGGGCCGCCAACATCCTACGAGCAGTACTTC
j_call: TRBJ1-2; v_call: TRBV6-1; d_call: NA; clone_size: NA; cdr3_aa: CASSEGQVNTF; cdr3_nt: TGTGCCAGCAGTGAAGGACAGGTTAACACCTTC
j_call: TRBJ1-1; v_call: TRBV29-1; d_call: TRBD1; clone_size: NA; cdr3_aa: CSAGTDTNTEAFF; cdr3_nt: TGCAGCGCGGGGACAGACACCAACACTGAAGCTTTCTTT
j_call: TRBJ1-2; v_call: TRBV20-1; d_call: NA; clone_size: NA; cdr3_aa: CSARPADVDYGYTF; cdr3_nt: TGCAGTGCTAGGCCAGCCGACGTTGACTATGGCTACACCTTC
j_call: TRBJ1-2; v_call: TRBV25-1; d_call: NA; clone_size: NA; cdr3_aa: CSSSGRGQHYGYTF; cdr3_nt: TGTTCCAGCAGTGGACGAGGACAGCACTATGGCTACACCTTC
j_call: TRBJ1-3; v_call: TRBV21-1; d_call: NA; clone_size: few; cdr3_aa: CASSKEEDRATGNTIYF; cdr3_nt: TGTGCCAGCAGCAAAGAGGAGGACAGGGCAACTGGAAACACCATATATTTT
j_call: TRBJ1-1; v_call: TRBV6-5; d_call: NA; clone_size: few; cdr3_aa: CASSYGEVNTEAFF; cdr3_nt: TGTGCCAGCAGTTACGGGGAGGTGAACACTGAAGCTTTCTTT
j_call: TRBJ2-5; v_call: TRBV7-9; d_call: NA; clone_size: few; cdr3_aa: CASTVGGTQYF; cdr3_nt: TGTGCCAGCACCGTGGGGGGTACCCAGTACTTC
j_call: TRBJ1-3; v_call: TRBV18; d_call: NA; clone_size: NA; cdr3_aa: CASSRGPLPAGNTIYF; cdr3_nt: TGTGCCAGCTCTCGGGGGCCTCTTCCGGCGGGAAACACCATATATTTT
j_call: TRBJ2-6; v_call: TRBV7-3; d_call: NA; clone_size: NA; cdr3_aa: CASSPRPGANVLTF; cdr3_nt: TGTGCCAGCAGCCCCCGGCCAGGGGCCAACGTCCTGACTTTC
j_call: TRBJ2-7; v_call: TRBV7-8; d_call: TRBD1; clone_size: NA; cdr3_aa: CASSLDPTGTGAYEQYF; cdr3_nt: TGTGCCAGCAGCTTAGACCCAACCGGGACAGGGGCCTACGAGCAGTACTTC
j_call: TRBJ2-1; v_call: TRBV12-3/TRBV12-4; d_call: NA; clone_size: NA; cdr3_aa: CASSSFRVTLSNEQFF; cdr3_nt: TGTGCCAGCAGTTCTTTCAGGGTCACCCTATCTAATGAGCAGTTCTTC
j_call: TRBJ2-5; v_call: TRBV6-5; d_call: TRBD2; clone_size: NA; cdr3_aa: CASSYSIRRASGRQETQYF; cdr3_nt: TGTGCCAGCAGTTACTCGATCAGGCGGGCTAGCGGACGTCAAGAGACCCAGTACTTC
j_call: TRBJ2-7; v_call: TRBV10-3; d_call: NA; clone_size: NA; cdr3_aa: CAISGGYEQYF; cdr3_nt: TGTGCCATCAGTGGGGGCTACGAGCAGTACTTC
j_call: TRBJ1-2; v_call: TRBV20-1; d_call: NA; clone_size: NA; cdr3_aa: CSASGRGYGYTF; cdr3_nt: TGCAGTGCTAGCGGGAGGGGCTATGGCTACACCTTC
j_call: TRBJ1-2; v_call: TRBV15; d_call: NA; clone_size: NA; cdr3_aa: CATSRDAGYGYTF; cdr3_nt: TGTGCCACCAGCAGAGACGCGGGCTATGGCTACACCTTC